This TCR beta chain originates from a study of cytomegalovirus exposure and HLA in healthy donors (TCRdb year 2017). Some background on the complete study: An earlier analysis of 587 of the donors reported 250 to 300 Gb of sequence data and about 100 million unique TCR beta sequences from 150 million to 200 million T cells. Besides the first cohort of 666 subjects, a separate validation cohort made up of over 95 different subjects was used. The number of typed donors differed by locus: about 620-630 for A, B, C, DRB1 and DQB1; 500 to 550 for DQA1; approximately 610 for DPA1; and 450 to 480 for DPB1. In a later genetic analysis, genome-wide SNP genotypes for about 65% of the 666 donors were used, and that subset was treated as a discovery cohort. HLA typing included class I and class II loci at four-digit resolution. Donor age, sex, ethnicity and CMV serostatus were compiled alongside the repertoire data. Roughly five DR-DQ haplotypes were handled as single units for association and clustering because linkage in the cohort was strong. Of the approximately 400 genotyped donors, 65% to 90% were placed in the genetic ancestry cluster associated with self-reported Caucasian donors. High-throughput TCR immunosequencing, statistical association of individual TCRs with disease status, and machine learning were combined to predict cytomegalovirus infection status. Rather than using new phenotypic data, the later analysis identified candidate immune exposures from TCR beta sequences and from how often those sequences occurred across donors. The study used immunosequencing to profile the T cell repertoires of approximately 630 subjects and linked those repertoires to cytomegalovirus serostatus. All discovery cohort repertoires had been generated on a single sequencing platform. To study patterns of TCR occurrence, a later analysis re-analyzed previously published TCR beta repertoires from more than 550 donors and added high-resolution HLA genotyping. Among almost 400 genotyped donors of the cohort, an average of 235,054 unique TCR beta nucleotide sequences were sequenced per donor, 15% to 20% of them non-productive. The study aimed to test whether cataloging public T cell receptors could reveal signatures of past pathogen exposure. To decide whether each TCR beta V gene segment behaved as functional or pseudogenic, an earlier analysis of over 500 of the donors relied on high-throughput TCR beta sequencing. Approximately 300 gigabases of sequencing data and roughly 81 million unique TCR sequences made up an early release that covered around 640 HLA-typed donors. The full study reports these points: Most TCR sequences were seen in very few donors, while some public TCRs were found in many individuals. The sequencing pipeline was judged likely to have produced a cluster of highly shared sequence variants as a technical artifact. In both the original and validation cohorts, the classifier was reported to diagnose cytomegalovirus status with high specificity and sensitivity. The authors suggested that the approach could potentially be extended to other disease states and immunological phenotypes. In a later analysis, most CMV-associated TCR beta chains were found to appear HLA-restricted, with HLA associations seemingly driven largely by CMV exposure. A later analysis found that TCR association rates varied across HLA loci, with DRB1 alleles showing the most associated TCRs and HLA-C alleles the fewest. In an earlier analysis of approximately 590 of the donors, most TCR beta V segments were observed in productive rearrangements about 87% or about 30% of the time, broadly matching IMGT annotations. A later analysis found that HLA-associated TCR beta chains were more clonally expanded and had lower generation probabilities than equally common non-associated chains. A few of the identified cytomegalovirus-associated TCR beta chains were confirmed in vitro to be specific for cytomegalovirus antigens. Roughly uniform sequencing depth across donors was assumed in presence/absence analyses, although this assumption may not hold. Immune exposure information for the cohort was limited to CMV serostatus. According to a later analysis, parvovirus B19, influenza, CMV and Epstein-Barr virus appeared linked to several top co-occurrence clusters. A later genetic analysis reported fewer N-insertions in productive TCRs among donors in an Asian-associated ancestry cluster than the approximately 700-donor mean. Because HLA typing was unavailable for some donors at each locus, only the typed subset was used in association tests. The study gave a list of around 170 TCR beta chains associated with cytomegalovirus. The earlier analysis of 587 of the donors excluded 15 to 20 rarely observed V segments, including chromosome 9 orphons, because counts were too low. Specific HLA alleles were associated with roughly 16,000 TCR beta sequences at a false discovery rate of 0.05 in a later analysis. Strong co-occurrence of HLA alleles, especially DR and DQ, made assigning TCR associations to individual alleles difficult. In a later genetic analysis, a missense DCLRE1C variant was associated with V-gene and J-gene trimming of TCR beta chains, and the association was replicated in an independent cohort. Linkage disequilibrium might explain the correlated functional status among segregating V segments, but an unknown experimental factor could not be ruled out. A further reported finding was that TCR beta sequences accurately predicted the HLA-A and HLA-B alleles for most subjects in the first cohort. This cohort had only TCR beta chains sequenced, and the lack of alpha or paired-chain data limited which features could be detected.

The cohort was made up of 500 to 800 healthy bone marrow donors. All cohort members were sampled while nominally healthy, although unrecorded immune exposures were likely present. The donor was CMV seropositive and was included in the group of 290 or so seropositive cohort members. Every donor gave a peripheral blood sample, and the peripheral blood mononuclear cells from that sample were used for TCR beta sequencing. The Qiagen DNeasy Blood Extraction Kit was used to extract genomic DNA from the blood cell samples. The library was produced with the immunoSEQ multiplex PCR assay. The multiplex PCR relied on a mix of 60 forward primers for TCR Vbeta segments and 13 reverse primers for TCR Jbeta segments. A multiplex PCR assay on genomic DNA amplified the CDR3 region of rearranged TCR beta genes. The Illumina HiSeq System was used to sequence the amplified TCR beta libraries as 87-base-pair reads. The authors' analysis ran thus. Across the roughly 700 repertoires, a later analysis counted 80 million or so unique TCR beta chains, 9.5 million to 12 million of which were shared by at least two donors. A nearest-neighbor algorithm error-corrected the raw reads and collapsed the reads into unique sequences, merging closely related sequences to remove PCR and sequencing errors. V, D and J gene segments were assigned by aligning CDR3 sequences to IMGT reference sequences. For a sequence to be retained, a match of at least six nucleotides to both a V gene segment and a J gene segment was required. Rearrangements were called productive when the CDR3 lacked stop codons and stayed in frame with V and J; all others were non-productive. Following IMGT convention, CDR3 was defined as the stretch from the second conserved V-encoded cysteine up to the conserved J-encoded phenylalanine. The earlier analysis of 587 of the donors excluded any sequence lacking an unambiguous match to a single V gene segment. In an earlier analysis of several hundred of the donors, V segments were called functional above 56.7% productive rearrangements and were called segregating when the between-donor standard deviation exceeded 5%. A statistical classification framework was developed to diagnose cytomegalovirus status using the catalog of TCR beta chain sequences. In a later analysis, TCR nucleotide sequences were compared against IMGT/GENE-DB human TR gene sequences so that V and J genes could be assigned. The TCRdist pipeline was used in a later analysis to assign CDR3 sequences and most-parsimonious VDJ recombination scenarios. A later analysis defined each TCR beta chain by its CDR3 amino acid sequence plus V-gene family, and excluded reads lacking a unique V-gene family. In a later analysis, 450 to 600 highly shared, low-generation-probability nucleotide sequences were removed to address suspected cross-contamination and a sequencing artifact. For each public chain, a later analysis derived a clonal expansion index from normalized ranks of inferred template counts within each repertoire. In a later analysis, generation probabilities were computed using a VDJ recombination model fitted to out-of-frame rearrangements, and the results were checked against IGoR. In a later analysis, hypergeometric tests were used to score TCR-TCR, TCR-HLA and TCR-CMV co-occurrence, with a repertoire-size bias correction applied to TCR pairs. False discovery rates were estimated in a later analysis by permuting HLA or CMV assignments 20 times. A later analysis grouped co-occurring TCRs with DBSCAN, adding TCRdist sequence similarity when clustering within HLA-allele-positive subsets. Co-occurrence clustering excluded repertoires with fewer than 30,000 or more than 120,000 public chains, plus five with anomalous nucleotide sharing. TCRdb retrieved this table from immuneACCESS and kept in-frame rearrangements only. Not all clones are present; in checked studies, unresolved V genes account for under half, and no reason is known for the remainder. V and J calls and clone size are those listed in that table; D and trimming were worked out from the DNA. This sample's table contains 200,000 to 250,000 clones. The ten largest clones represent roughly 1.2% of the sample.

On this clone: This receptor's antigen is unknown.

This sequence was found in a girl aged 2 to 9 in good health and CMV-seropositive. Input material: PBMCs.

The CDR3 protein is CASSRFGTGNPRDQYF. The bases are TGTGCCAGCAGTCGCTTCGGGACAGGGAATCCACGGGACCAGTACTTC. The chain was built from TRBV27 and TRBJ2-5; TRBD1 fits 9 bases in the junction. The CDR3 contains 16 residues, cysteine and phenylalanine counted. Left in the record is the CDR3 DNA by itself, 48 bases read in frame from the first base. Trimming leaves V shorter by 5 bases and J shorter by 10 bases, with the junction holding 17 bases beyond the gene matches. CDR1 MNHEY and CDR2 SMNVEV were looked up in the germline V gene (reference sequence).